These T cell receptor beta chains were read from a single sample in a study of shared clonotypes between healthy human individuals. Sequenced by immunoSEQ multiplex PCR; TCRdb stores in-frame clones only, minus some. The data contain 2 million to 2.5 million clones, 90% to 96% of them singletons. The sequenced material came from naive CD4+ T cells sorted from blood. These receptors were taken from a man younger than 35 in good health. The CDR3 runs from the conserved cysteine through the conserved F or W. Fields, in order: CDR3 protein, CDR3 DNA, D gene, J gene, clone size, V gene. D genes are given only for firm matches. Some rows have no size entry. The others give once, few or many, or a class for an expanded clone.

CDR3: CASSLSRDVREVQETQYF; DNA: TGTGCCAGCAGCTTGTCTCGGGACGTACGTGAGGTCCAAGAGACCCAGTACTTC; D: -; J: TRBJ2-5; size: -; V: TRBV5-6
CDR3: CASSSGLAGSSTDTQYF; DNA: TGTGCCAGCAGCTCCGGACTAGCGGGCTCTAGCACAGATACGCAGTATTTT; D: TRBD2; J: TRBJ2-3; size: -; V: TRBV5-4
CDR3: CASTLPGSYEQYF; DNA: TGCGCCAGCACCCTCCCGGGCAGCTACGAGCAGTACTTC; D: -; J: TRBJ2-7; size: -; V: TRBV5-1
CDR3: CASSQDGSGPSLQPQHF; DNA: TGCGCCAGCAGCCAAGATGGTTCGGGCCCTAGTCTTCAGCCCCAGCATTTT; D: -; J: TRBJ1-5; size: -; V: TRBV4-1
CDR3: CASSQEALGLRAEQFF; DNA: TGCGCCAGCAGCCAAGAAGCCCTCGGACTAAGGGCTGAGCAGTTCTTC; D: -; J: TRBJ2-1; size: -; V: TRBV4-3
CDR3: CAWSVGRGSNQPQHF; DNA: TGTGCCTGGAGTGTAGGGAGGGGCAGCAATCAGCCCCAGCATTTT; D: -; J: TRBJ1-5; size: once; V: TRBV30
CDR3: CASSVESGRRNNEQFF; DNA: TGTGCCAGCAGCGTAGAGTCAGGGCGGCGGAACAATGAGCAGTTCTTC; D: -; J: TRBJ2-1; size: -; V: TRBV9
CDR3: CASSQIHQKSNTEAFF; DNA: TGCGCCAGCAGCCAAATACACCAGAAATCGAACACTGAAGCTTTCTTT; D: -; J: TRBJ1-1; size: -; V: TRBV4-1
CDR3: CASSLGGSSYNEQFF; DNA: TGCGCCAGCAGCTTGGGAGGTAGCTCCTACAATGAGCAGTTCTTC; D: -; J: TRBJ2-1; size: -; V: TRBV5-1
CDR3: CASSPRTADTQYF; DNA: TGTGCCAGCTCACCGCGGACGGCGGATACGCAGTATTTT; D: -; J: TRBJ2-3; size: once; V: TRBV18
CDR3: CASSLTSGSSDEQYF; DNA: TGCGCCAGCAGCTTGACTAGCGGGAGTTCGGACGAGCAGTACTTC; D: TRBD2; J: TRBJ2-7; size: -; V: TRBV5-1
CDR3: CASRGQGPEPQHF; DNA: TGTGCCAGCAGGGGACAGGGGCCAGAGCCCCAGCATTTT; D: TRBD1; J: TRBJ1-5; size: -; V: TRBV7-2
CDR3: CSVGRERPSNTGELFF; DNA: TGCAGCGTTGGTCGAGAGAGACCTTCGAACACCGGGGAGCTGTTTTTT; D: -; J: TRBJ2-2; size: -; V: TRBV29-1
CDR3: CASSGDIWADGYTF; DNA: TGCGCCAGCAGCGGGGACATTTGGGCTGATGGCTACACCTTC; D: -; J: TRBJ1-2; size: -; V: TRBV5-1
CDR3: CAIKAGGQNTGELFF; DNA: TGTGCCATCAAAGCGGGAGGTCAGAACACCGGGGAGCTGTTTTTT; D: TRBD2; J: TRBJ2-2; size: -; V: TRBV10-3
CDR3: CAINRATNEKLFF; DNA: TGTGCCATCAACAGGGCGACTAATGAAAAACTGTTTTTT; D: -; J: TRBJ1-4; size: -; V: TRBV10-3
CDR3: CASSAPGQPQHF; DNA: TGTGCCAGCAGCGCCCCGGGACAGCCCCAGCATTTT; D: -; J: TRBJ1-5; size: -; V: TRBV7-2
CDR3: CASSPPGTVNQPQHF; DNA: TGTGCCAGCTCACCACCTGGGACAGTCAATCAGCCCCAGCATTTT; D: TRBD1; J: TRBJ1-5; size: once; V: TRBV18
CDR3: CASSQALAGGREQYF; DNA: TGTGCCAGCAGCCAAGCGTTAGCGGGGGGGCGCGAGCAGTACTTC; D: TRBD2; J: TRBJ2-7; size: -; V: TRBV4-2
CDR3: CSVRDNGETQYF; DNA: TGCAGCGTGAGGGACAACGGGGAGACCCAGTACTTC; D: -; J: TRBJ2-5; size: -; V: TRBV29-1
CDR3: CASSRGPYQPQHF; DNA: TGTGCCAGCAGCCGAGGTCCCTATCAGCCCCAGCATTTT; D: -; J: TRBJ1-5; size: -; V: TRBV7-3
CDR3: CASSYRLTGTGDSGANVLTF; DNA: TGCGCCAGCAGCTACCGCCTTACCGGGACAGGGGACTCTGGGGCCAACGTCCTGACTTTC; D: TRBD1; J: TRBJ2-6; size: -; V: TRBV4-3
CDR3: CASSLAMETQYF; DNA: TGTGCCAGCAGCTTAGCGATGGAGACCCAGTACTTC; D: -; J: TRBJ2-5; size: -; V: TRBV7-2
CDR3: CASSQESLAGGGDTQYF; DNA: TGTGCCAGCAGCCAAGAAAGCCTAGCGGGGGGCGGGGATACGCAGTATTTT; D: TRBD2; J: TRBJ2-3; size: -; V: TRBV4-2
CDR3: CASSGGRTYEQYF; DNA: TGTGCCAGCAGTGGGGGGCGAACCTACGAGCAGTACTTC; D: -; J: TRBJ2-7; size: -; V: TRBV5-4
CDR3: CASSYSSPGNTEAFF; DNA: TGTGCCAGCAGTTACTCTAGTCCGGGGAACACTGAAGCTTTCTTT; D: -; J: TRBJ1-1; size: -; V: TRBV6-5
CDR3: CASSVEGGPYEQYF; DNA: TGTGCCAGCAGCGTAGAAGGGGGACCCTACGAGCAGTACTTC; D: -; J: TRBJ2-7; size: -; V: TRBV9
CDR3: CARGSGFTDTQYF; DNA: TGTGCACGGGGGTCGGGATTCACAGATACGCAGTATTTT; D: -; J: TRBJ2-3; size: once; V: TRBV30
CDR3: CASSPGLKSTDTQYF; DNA: TGTGCCAGCAGCCCCGGACTAAAAAGCACAGATACGCAGTATTTT; D: -; J: TRBJ2-3; size: -; V: TRBV9
CDR3: CASSSPGGEQYF; DNA: TGTGCCAGCAGTTCGCCGGGGGGCGAGCAGTACTTC; D: TRBD2; J: TRBJ2-7; size: -; V: TRBV6-5
CDR3: CASSTRGAGNEKLFF; DNA: TGTGCCAGCAGCACCAGGGGAGCAGGAAATGAAAAACTGTTTTTT; D: -; J: TRBJ1-4; size: once; V: TRBV7-2
CDR3: CASAEQGLFDSPLHF; DNA: TGTGCCAGTGCCGAACAGGGGCTTTTCGATTCACCCCTCCACTTT; D: TRBD1; J: TRBJ1-6; size: -; V: TRBV19
CDR3: CASSVQGTEQFF; DNA: TGTGCCAGCAGCGTACAGGGAACTGAGCAGTTCTTC; D: -; J: TRBJ2-1; size: -; V: TRBV6-1
CDR3: CASSLTLAGLPTYKETQYF; DNA: TGTGCCAGCTCACTGACGCTAGCGGGACTACCGACCTATAAAGAGACCCAGTACTTC; D: TRBD2; J: TRBJ2-5; size: -; V: TRBV18
CDR3: CASADQGGYYEQYF; DNA: TGTGCCAGCGCAGATCAGGGGGGCTACTACGAGCAGTACTTC; D: -; J: TRBJ2-7; size: -; V: TRBV6-5
CDR3: CASSTGLEGSASTDTQYF; DNA: TGCGCCAGCAGCACTGGACTAGAGGGCTCAGCGAGCACAGATACGCAGTATTTT; D: TRBD2; J: TRBJ2-3; size: -; V: TRBV5-1
CDR3: CASIPGGNYGYTF; DNA: TGTGCCAGCATCCCGGGGGGGAACTATGGCTACACCTTC; D: -; J: TRBJ1-2; size: once; V: TRBV28
CDR3: CASGKEPRQANTGELFF; DNA: TGTGCCAGCGGCAAGGAGCCCAGGCAGGCGAACACCGGGGAGCTGTTTTTT; D: -; J: TRBJ2-2; size: -; V: TRBV18
CDR3: CASSPRGNQPQHF; DNA: TGTGCCAGCAGCCCAAGGGGGAATCAGCCCCAGCATTTT; D: -; J: TRBJ1-5; size: -; V: TRBV2
CDR3: CASRADRNYNSPLHF; DNA: TGTGCCAGCAGGGCGGACAGGAACTATAATTCACCCCTCCACTTT; D: TRBD1; J: TRBJ1-6; size: once; V: TRBV27
CDR3: CASSPFNAGELFF; DNA: TGTGCCAGCAGCCCCTTTAATGCCGGGGAGCTGTTTTTT; D: -; J: TRBJ2-2; size: -; V: TRBV9
CDR3: CASSLVGGDSAGELFF; DNA: TGCGCCAGCAGCTTGGTAGGGGGCGATTCGGCCGGGGAGCTGTTTTTT; D: TRBD1; J: TRBJ2-2; size: -; V: TRBV5-1
CDR3: CSVGLTGDSNQPQHF; DNA: TGCAGCGTTGGCCTGACAGGAGATAGCAATCAGCCCCAGCATTTT; D: -; J: TRBJ1-5; size: -; V: TRBV29-1
CDR3: CASSLDLGRTDTQYF; DNA: TGTGCCAGCAGCTTAGATTTGGGTCGCACAGATACGCAGTATTTT; D: -; J: TRBJ2-3; size: -; V: TRBV7-9
CDR3: CASSQDAAGAFSEQYF; DNA: TGCGCCAGCAGCCAAGACGCAGCGGGAGCCTTCTCCGAGCAGTACTTC; D: TRBD2; J: TRBJ2-7; size: -; V: TRBV4-1